Sequencing of this TCR beta chain was carried out in a study of cytomegalovirus exposure and HLA in healthy donors. Overall study results and limits: The availability of immune exposure information extended only to CMV serostatus. In a later analysis, a genetic analysis reported fewer productive-TCR N-insertions in an Asian-associated ancestry cluster than the cohort average. Cytomegalovirus association was listed for around 170 TCR beta chains.

On this clone itself: Its specificity is unknown.

A multiplex PCR was run with 60 Vbeta primers and 13 Jbeta primers. Libraries were prepared by immunoSEQ multiplex PCR; TCRdb keeps only in-frame clonotypes and omits some of them. The sample contains some 190,000 clones, over 70% of which appear only once. Sequenced material: PBMCs. The origin of this receptor is a man aged 25-45 years in good health and CMV-seronegative.

The CDR3 bases are TGCAGCGTTGTCGGACAGGGTGAGATAGGCTACACCTTC. This sequence encodes CSVVGQGEIGYTF. V and J are TRBV29-1 and TRBJ1-2; 8 positions agree with TRBD1. CDR3 length: 13 amino acids. V was pared by 4 bases and J by 8 bases, with 9 bases of the junction left unmatched. CDR1 is SQVTM, CDR2 ANQGSEA, per germline.